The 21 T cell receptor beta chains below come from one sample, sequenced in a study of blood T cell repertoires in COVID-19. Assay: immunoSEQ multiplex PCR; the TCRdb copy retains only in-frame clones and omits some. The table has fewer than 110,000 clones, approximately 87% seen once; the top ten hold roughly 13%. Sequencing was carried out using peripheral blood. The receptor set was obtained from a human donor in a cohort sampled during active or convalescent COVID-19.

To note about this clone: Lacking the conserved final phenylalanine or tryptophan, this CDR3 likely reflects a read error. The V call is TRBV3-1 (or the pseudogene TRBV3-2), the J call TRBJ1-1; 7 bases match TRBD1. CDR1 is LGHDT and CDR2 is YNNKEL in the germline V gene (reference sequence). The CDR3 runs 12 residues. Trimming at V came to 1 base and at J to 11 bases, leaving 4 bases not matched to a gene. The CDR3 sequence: CASSQGAGQAFV. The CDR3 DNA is TGTGCCAGCAGCCAAGGGGCGGGACAGGCTTTCGTT.

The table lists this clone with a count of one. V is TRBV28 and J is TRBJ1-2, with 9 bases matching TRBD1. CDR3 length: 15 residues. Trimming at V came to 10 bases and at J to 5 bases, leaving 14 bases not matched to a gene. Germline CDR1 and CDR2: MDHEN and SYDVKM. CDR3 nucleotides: TGTGCCACCACAGCACTATACAGGGGGCGGTATGGCTACACCTTC. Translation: CATTALYRGRYGYTF.

The DNA of the CDR3 is TGTGCCAGCAGCTTCGATCCGGGACAGGGGGCGAACACCATATATTTT. As protein: CASSFDPGQGANTIYF. This chain connects TRBV7-9 to TRBJ1-3; TRBD1 matches at 12 bases. The CDR3 extends over 16 amino acids. J lost 7 bases, V lost 3 bases, and 7 bases had no gene match. In germline, CDR1 is SEHNR, CDR2 FQNEAQ (reference sequence).

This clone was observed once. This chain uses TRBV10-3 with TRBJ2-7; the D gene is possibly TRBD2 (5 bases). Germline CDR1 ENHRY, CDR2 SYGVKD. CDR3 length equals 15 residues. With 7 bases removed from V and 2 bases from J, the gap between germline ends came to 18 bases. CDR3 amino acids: CAITPEAGPAYEQYF. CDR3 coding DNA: TGTGCCATCACCCCGGAGGCGGGTCCCGCCTACGAGCAGTACTTC.

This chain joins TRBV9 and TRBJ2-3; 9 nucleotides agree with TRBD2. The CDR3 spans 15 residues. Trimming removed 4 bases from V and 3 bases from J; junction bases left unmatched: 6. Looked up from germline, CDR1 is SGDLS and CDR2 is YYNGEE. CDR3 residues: CASSPRLAVTDTQYF. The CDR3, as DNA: TGTGCCAGCAGCCCCCGACTAGCGGTAACAGATACGCAGTATTTT.

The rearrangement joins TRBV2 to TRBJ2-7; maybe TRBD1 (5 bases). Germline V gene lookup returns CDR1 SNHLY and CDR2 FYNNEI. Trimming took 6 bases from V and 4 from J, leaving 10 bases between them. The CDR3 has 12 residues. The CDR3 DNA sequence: TGTGCCAGCAGCCCGGACACATACGAGCAGTACTTC. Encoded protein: CASSPDTYEQYF.

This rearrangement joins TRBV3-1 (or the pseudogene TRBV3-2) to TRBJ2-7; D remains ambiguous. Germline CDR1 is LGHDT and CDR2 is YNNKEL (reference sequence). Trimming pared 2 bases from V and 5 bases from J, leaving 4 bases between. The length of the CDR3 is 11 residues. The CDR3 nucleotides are TGTGCCAGCAGCCAACAGGACGAGCAGTACTTC. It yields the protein CASSQQDEQYF.

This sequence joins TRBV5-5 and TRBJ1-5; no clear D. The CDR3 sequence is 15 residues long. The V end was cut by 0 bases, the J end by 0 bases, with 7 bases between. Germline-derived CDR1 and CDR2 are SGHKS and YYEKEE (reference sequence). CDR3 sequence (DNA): TGTGCCAGCAGCTTGGGACTGAATAGCAATCAGCCCCAGCATTTT. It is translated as CASSLGLNSNQPQHF.

CDR3 protein: CASSSLSWAEKLFF. As DNA, the CDR3 is TGTGCCAGCAGTTCGCTGTCCTGGGCTGAAAAACTGTTTTTT. The rearrangement uses TRBV6-2 or TRBV6-3 and TRBJ1-4; D unclear. Germline V gene sequence: CDR1 MNHEY, CDR2 SVGEGT. This CDR3 is built from 14 residues. V lost 4 bases, J lost 7 bases, and 13 bases lay in between.

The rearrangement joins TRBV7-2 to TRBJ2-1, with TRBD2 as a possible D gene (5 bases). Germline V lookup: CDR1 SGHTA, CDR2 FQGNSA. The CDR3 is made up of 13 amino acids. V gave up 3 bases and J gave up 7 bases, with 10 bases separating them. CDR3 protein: CASSFGRRNEQFF. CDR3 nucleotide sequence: TGTGCCAGCAGCTTTGGGAGAAGGAATGAGCAGTTCTTC. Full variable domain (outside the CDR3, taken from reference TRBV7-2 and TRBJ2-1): GAGVSQSPSNKVTEKGKDVELRCDPISGHTALYWYRQSLGQGLEFLIYFQGNSAPDKSGLPSDRFSAERTGGSVSTLTIQRTQQEDSAVYLCASSFGRRNEQFFGPGTRLTVL.

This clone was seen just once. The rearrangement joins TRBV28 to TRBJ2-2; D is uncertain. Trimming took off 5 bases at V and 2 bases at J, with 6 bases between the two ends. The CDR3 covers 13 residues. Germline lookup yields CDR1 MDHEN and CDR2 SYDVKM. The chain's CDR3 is CASSVSNTGELFF. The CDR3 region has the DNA TGTGCCAGCAGTGTTAGTAACACCGGGGAGCTGTTTTTT. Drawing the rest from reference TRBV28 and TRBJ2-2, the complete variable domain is DVKVTQSSRYLVKRTGEKVFLECVQDMDHENMFWYRQDPGLGLRLIYFSYDVKMKEKGDIPEGYSVSREKKERFSLILESASTNQTSMYLCASSVSNTGELFFGEGSRLTVL.

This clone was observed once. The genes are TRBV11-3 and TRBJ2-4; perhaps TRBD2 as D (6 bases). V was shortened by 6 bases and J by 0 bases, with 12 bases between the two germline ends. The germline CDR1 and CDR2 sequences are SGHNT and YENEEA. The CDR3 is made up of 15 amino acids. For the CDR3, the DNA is TGTGCCAGCAGTTACGCGGGGATAGCCAAAAACATTCAGTACTTC. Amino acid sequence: CASSYAGIAKNIQYF.

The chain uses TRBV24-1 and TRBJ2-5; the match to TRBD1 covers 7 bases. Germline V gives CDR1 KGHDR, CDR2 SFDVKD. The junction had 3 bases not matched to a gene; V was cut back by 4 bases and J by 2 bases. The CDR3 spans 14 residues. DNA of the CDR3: TGTGCCACCAGTGAGGCCAGGGGGCAAGAGACCCAGTACTTC. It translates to CATSEARGQETQYF.

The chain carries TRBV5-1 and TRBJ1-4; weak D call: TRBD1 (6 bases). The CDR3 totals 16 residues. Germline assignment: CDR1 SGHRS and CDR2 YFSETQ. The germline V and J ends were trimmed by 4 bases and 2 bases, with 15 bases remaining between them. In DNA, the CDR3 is TGCGCCAGCAGCCCTACAACTACAGGGACTAATGAAAAACTGTTTTTT. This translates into CASSPTTTGTNEKLFF. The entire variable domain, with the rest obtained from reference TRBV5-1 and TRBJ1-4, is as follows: KAGVTQTPRYLIKTRGQQVTLSCSPISGHRSVSWYQQTPGQGLQFLFEYFSETQRNKGNFPGRFSGRQFSNSRSEMNVSTLELGDSALYLCASSPTTTGTNEKLFFGSGTQLSVL.

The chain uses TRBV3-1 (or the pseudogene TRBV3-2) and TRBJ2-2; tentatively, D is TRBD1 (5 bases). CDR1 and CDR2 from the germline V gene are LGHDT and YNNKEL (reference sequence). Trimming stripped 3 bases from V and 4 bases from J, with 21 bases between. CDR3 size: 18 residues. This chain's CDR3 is CASSHGSRQKGATGELFF. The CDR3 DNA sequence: TGTGCCAGCAGCCACGGGTCCCGCCAGAAAGGGGCCACCGGGGAGCTGTTTTTT.

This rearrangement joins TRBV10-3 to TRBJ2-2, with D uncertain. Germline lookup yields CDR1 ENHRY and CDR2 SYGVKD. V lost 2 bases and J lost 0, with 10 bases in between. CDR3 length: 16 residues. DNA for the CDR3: TGTGCCATCAGTGAGGGCAGGCAAGCGAACACCGGGGAGCTGTTTTTT. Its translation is CAISEGRQANTGELFF.

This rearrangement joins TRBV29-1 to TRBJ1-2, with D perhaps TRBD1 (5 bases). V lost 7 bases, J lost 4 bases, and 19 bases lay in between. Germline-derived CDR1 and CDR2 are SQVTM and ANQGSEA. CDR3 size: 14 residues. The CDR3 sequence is CSATSLAGGYGYTF. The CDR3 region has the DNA TGCAGCGCCACCTCACTAGCGGGGGGCTATGGCTACACCTTC. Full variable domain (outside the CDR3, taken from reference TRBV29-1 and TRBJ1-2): SAVISQKPSRDICQRGTSLTIQCQVDSQVTMMFWYRQQPGQSLTLIATANQGSEATYESGFVIDKFPISRPNLTFSTLTVSNMSPEDSSIYLCSATSLAGGYGYTFGSGTRLTVV.

The CDR3, as DNA: TGTGCCAGCAGCCATGGTGGGGAACAGGACACCGGGGAGCTGTTTTTT. Translation: CASSHGGEQDTGELFF. The chain recombines TRBV3-1 (or the pseudogene TRBV3-2) with TRBJ2-2; D is possibly TRBD1 (5 bases). Germline V gene data show CDR1 as LGHDT and CDR2 as YNNKEL (reference sequence). CDR3 size: 16 residues. The ends were cut back, 3 bases at V and 3 bases at J, with 14 bases in the middle.

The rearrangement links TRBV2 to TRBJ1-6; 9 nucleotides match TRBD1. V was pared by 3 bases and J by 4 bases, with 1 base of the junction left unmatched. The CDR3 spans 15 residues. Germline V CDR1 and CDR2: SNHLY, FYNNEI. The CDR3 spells CASSEGQGYNSPLHF. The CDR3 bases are TGTGCCAGCAGTGAGGGACAGGGATATAATTCACCCCTCCACTTT.

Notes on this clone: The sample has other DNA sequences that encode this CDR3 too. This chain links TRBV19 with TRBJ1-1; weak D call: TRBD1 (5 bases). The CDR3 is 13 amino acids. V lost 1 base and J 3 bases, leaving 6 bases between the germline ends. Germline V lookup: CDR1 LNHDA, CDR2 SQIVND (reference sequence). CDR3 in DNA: TGTGCCAGTAGTATAGGCAGGGACACTGAAGCTTTCTTT. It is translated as CASSIGRDTEAFF. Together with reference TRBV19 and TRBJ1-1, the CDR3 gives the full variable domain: DGGITQSPKYLFRKEGQNVTLSCEQNLNHDAMYWYRQDPGQGLRLIYYSQIVNDFQKGDIAEGYSVSREKKESFPLTVTSAQKNPTAFYLCASSIGRDTEAFFGQGTRLTVV.

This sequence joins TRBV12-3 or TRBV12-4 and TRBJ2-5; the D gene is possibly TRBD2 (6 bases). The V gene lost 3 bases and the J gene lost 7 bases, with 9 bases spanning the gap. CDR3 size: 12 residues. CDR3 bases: TGTGCCAGCAGTTTGTACGGGGGGACCCAGTACTTC. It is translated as CASSLYGGTQYF.